This T cell receptor beta chain was sequenced during a study of cytomegalovirus exposure and HLA in healthy donors. General study points: A later analysis appeared to link common viral pathogens to several of the most significant clusters. Later genetic work tied a missense DCLRE1C variant to beta-chain V and J trimming. Analysis performed later found approximately 17,000 TCR beta sequences associated with HLA alleles at 0.05 false discovery rate.

To note about this clone: Antigen unknown.

The CDR3 is 12 residues long. Germline CDR1 and CDR2: SQVTM and ANQGSEA. V was pared by 5 bases and J by 7 bases, with 12 bases between. 60 Vbeta and 13 Jbeta primers were used in PCR. Clones were sequenced by immunoSEQ multiplex PCR, and TCRdb holds only the in-frame ones, with some missing. The sample contains fewer than 200,000 clones, about 71% of which appear only once. The sequence came from a woman in her 40s in good health and CMV-seropositive. Material for sequencing was PBMCs. The chain carries TRBV29-1 and TRBJ2-4, with a tentative D call TRBD2 (5 bases). Written as DNA, the CDR3 is TGCAGCGTTACGGGGTATTCGAACATTCAGTACTTC. Its protein product is CSVTGYSNIQYF.